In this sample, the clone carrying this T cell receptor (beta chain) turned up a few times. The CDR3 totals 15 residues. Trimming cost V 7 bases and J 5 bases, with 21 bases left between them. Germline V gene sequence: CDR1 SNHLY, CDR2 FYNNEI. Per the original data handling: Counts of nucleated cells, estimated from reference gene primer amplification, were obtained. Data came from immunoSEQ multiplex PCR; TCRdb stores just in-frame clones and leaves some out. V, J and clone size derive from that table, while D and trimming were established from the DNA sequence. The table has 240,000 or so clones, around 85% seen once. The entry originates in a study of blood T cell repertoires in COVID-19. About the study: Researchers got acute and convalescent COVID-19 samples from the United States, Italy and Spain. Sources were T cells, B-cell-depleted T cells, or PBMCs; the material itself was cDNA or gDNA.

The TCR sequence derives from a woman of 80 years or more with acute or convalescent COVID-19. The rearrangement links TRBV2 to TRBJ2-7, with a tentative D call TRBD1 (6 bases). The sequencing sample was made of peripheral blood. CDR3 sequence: CASTMNWGRLNEQYF. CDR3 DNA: TGTGCCAGCACCATGAACTGGGGGCGCCTCAACGAGCAGTACTTC.